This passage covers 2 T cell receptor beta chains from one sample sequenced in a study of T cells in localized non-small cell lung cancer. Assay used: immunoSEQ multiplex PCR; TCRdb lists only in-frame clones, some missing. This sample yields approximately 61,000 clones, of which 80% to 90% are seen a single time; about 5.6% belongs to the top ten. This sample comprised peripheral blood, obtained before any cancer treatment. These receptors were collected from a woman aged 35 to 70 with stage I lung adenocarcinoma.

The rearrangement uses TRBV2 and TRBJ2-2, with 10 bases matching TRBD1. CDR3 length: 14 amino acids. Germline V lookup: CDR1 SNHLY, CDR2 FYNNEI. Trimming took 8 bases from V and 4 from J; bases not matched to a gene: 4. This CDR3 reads CASSGTGVTGELFF. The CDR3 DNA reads TGTGCCAGCTCCGGGACAGGGGTCACCGGGGAGCTGTTTTTT.

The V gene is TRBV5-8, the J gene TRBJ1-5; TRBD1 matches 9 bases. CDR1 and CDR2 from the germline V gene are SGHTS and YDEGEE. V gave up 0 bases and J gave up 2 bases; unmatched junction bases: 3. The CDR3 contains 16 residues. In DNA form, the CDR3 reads TGTGCCAGCAGCTTGGGGGACAGGGTAGGCAATCAGCCCCAGCATTTT. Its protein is CASSLGDRVGNQPQHF.